The 12 T cell receptor beta chains given below trace back to one sample, sequenced in a study of vaccination effects on CD4 cells after COVID-19. Repertoires were generated with immunoSEQ multiplex PCR, while TCRdb's copy carries only in-frame clones and drops some. The table records tens of thousands of clones, 73% of them present only once. Their antigen targets remain unknown. Culturing for ten to eleven days preceded CD4+ T cell isolation. The participants, recipients of two vaccine doses, got either BNT162b2 or mRNA-1273. The specimen comprised CD4+ T cells from PBMCs cultured without peptide, sampled after COVID-19 vaccination. These receptors all stem from a human donor who received a COVID-19 vaccine.

The genes are TRBV2 and TRBJ1-5, with a possible D match to TRBD1 (6 bases). Germline V CDR1 and CDR2: SNHLY, FYNNEI. The V and J ends lost 10 bases and 6 bases respectively, with 16 bases between them. This CDR3 comprises 13 residues. CDR3: CATRRGAGQPQHF. The CDR3 DNA reads as TGTGCCACTAGGCGGGGGGCCGGTCAGCCCCAGCATTTT.

This chain links TRBV5-1 with TRBJ1-1, with D uncertain. Trimming pared 2 bases from V and 0 bases from J, leaving 11 bases between. This CDR3 has 15 amino acids. CDR1 SGHRS and CDR2 YFSETQ come from the germline V gene. CDR3 residues: CASSFSQKMNTEAFF. DNA for the CDR3: TGCGCCAGCAGCTTCTCACAGAAGATGAACACTGAAGCTTTCTTT.

The chain has TRBV5-1 and TRBJ2-1; TRBD2 might be the D (6 bases). Germline V gene sequence: CDR1 SGHRS, CDR2 YFSETQ. This CDR3 contains 16 residues. V dropped 1 base and J dropped 6 bases, with 17 bases sitting between them. In DNA, the CDR3 is TGCGCCAGCAGCTTGCCTTACGGGGGTGCGGCCAATGAGCAGTTCTTC. Its translation is CASSLPYGGAANEQFF.

This rearrangement joins TRBV3-1 (or the pseudogene TRBV3-2) to TRBJ1-1; D not resolved. V shed 2 bases and J shed 1 base, with 8 bases lying between them. CDR3 size: 14 residues. Per germline, CDR1 LGHDT and CDR2 YNNKEL (reference sequence). CDR3 nucleotides: TGTGCCAGCAGCCAAATGACGGGGAACACTGAAGCTTTCTTT. It yields the protein CASSQMTGNTEAFF.

The J gene is TRBJ2-5, the V gene TRBV5-1; 7 bases match TRBD1. The CDR3 runs 14 residues. Germline lookup yields CDR1 SGHRS and CDR2 YFSETQ. Losses at the gene ends were 3 bases for V and 2 bases for J; bases not matched to a gene: 4. Here the CDR3 reads CASSSGQIQETQYF. The CDR3, as DNA: TGCGCCAGCAGCTCGGGACAGATACAAGAGACCCAGTACTTC.

The chain combines TRBV12-5 with TRBJ2-5; D may be TRBD2 (6 bases). This CDR3 spans 15 amino acids. CDR1 and CDR2 from the germline V gene are LGHNT and FRNRAP. Trimming shortened V by 1 base and J by 2 bases, and 11 bases separated the two germline ends. CDR3 region: CASGLGGLPQETQYF. The CDR3 DNA sequence: TGTGCTAGTGGTTTGGGGGGACTTCCACAAGAGACCCAGTACTTC.

This chain joins TRBV2 and TRBJ2-6, with D perhaps matching TRBD1 or TRBD2 (5 bases each). Per the germline V gene, CDR1 is SNHLY and CDR2 is FYNNEI. This CDR3 contains 16 residues. The V and J ends lost 5 bases and 1 base respectively, with 12 bases between them. The CDR3 DNA reads TGTGCCAGCAGTCGCTCTGGGGGTTCTGGGGCCAACGTCCTGACTTTC. Protein sequence: CASSRSGGSGANVLTF.

The chain combines TRBV5-6 with TRBJ2-3, with D perhaps assigned TRBD1 or TRBD2 (6 bases each). V was cut by 5 bases and J by 0 bases, with 22 bases left in between. CDR1 is SGHDT, CDR2 YYEEEE, per germline. The CDR3 covers 18 residues. CDR3 loop: CASSGQSVAGGSTDTQYF. Here the CDR3 DNA reads TGTGCCAGCAGTGGACAGAGTGTAGCTGGGGGGAGCACAGATACGCAGTATTTT.

This chain joins TRBV6-6 and TRBJ1-1, with no clear D. Trimming removed 5 bases from V and 1 base from J, with 8 bases in between. The CDR3 is 13 amino acids. The germline CDR1 and CDR2 sequences are MNHNY and SVGAGI (reference sequence). The CDR3 DNA follows: TGTGCCAGCAGTCGGACTTGGAACACTGAAGCTTTCTTT. This encodes CASSRTWNTEAFF.

The V and J genes are TRBV9 and TRBJ2-5; TRBD2 matches 8 bases. Germline V gene data show CDR1 as SGDLS and CDR2 as YYNGEE. Losses at the gene ends were 0 bases for V and 7 bases for J; bases not matched to a gene: 11. This CDR3 has 16 residues. The CDR3 here is CASSVGSPGGAWTQYF. The CDR3, as DNA: TGTGCCAGCAGCGTAGGATCTCCGGGGGGGGCCTGGACCCAGTACTTC.

The chain joins TRBV7-2 to TRBJ2-5; D gene ambiguous. Per the germline V gene, CDR1 is SGHTA and CDR2 is FQGNSA. This CDR3 comprises 13 residues. V was pared by 2 bases and J by 5 bases, with 9 bases between. CDR3 sequence reads: CASSLWQLETQYF. The CDR3 bases are TGTGCCAGCAGCTTATGGCAGTTGGAGACCCAGTACTTC.

This clone has a single count. V is TRBV27 and J is TRBJ2-5, with D unresolved. The germline V and J ends were trimmed by 0 bases and 1 base, with 12 bases remaining between them. CDR3 size: 16 residues. The germline V gene has CDR1 MNHEY and CDR2 SMNVEV (reference sequence). The CDR3 loop is CASSLSFSQSQETQYF. The CDR3, as DNA: TGTGCCAGCAGTTTATCGTTCTCCCAGAGCCAAGAGACCCAGTACTTC.